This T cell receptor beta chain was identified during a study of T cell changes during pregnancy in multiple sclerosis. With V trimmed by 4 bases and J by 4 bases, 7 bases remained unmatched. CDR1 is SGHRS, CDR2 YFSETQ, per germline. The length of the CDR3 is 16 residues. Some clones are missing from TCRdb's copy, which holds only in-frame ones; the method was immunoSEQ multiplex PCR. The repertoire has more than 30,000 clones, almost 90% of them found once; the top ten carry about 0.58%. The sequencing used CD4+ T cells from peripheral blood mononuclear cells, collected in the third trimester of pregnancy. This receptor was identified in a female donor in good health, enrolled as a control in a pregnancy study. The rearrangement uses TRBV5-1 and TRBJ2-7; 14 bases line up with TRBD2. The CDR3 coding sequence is TGCGCCAGCAGCCAAAGGACTAGCGGGAGGAGATACGAGCAGTACTTC. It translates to CASSQRTSGRRYEQYF. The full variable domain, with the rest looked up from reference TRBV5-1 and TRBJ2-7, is KAGVTQTPRYLIKTRGQQVTLSCSPISGHRSVSWYQQTPGQGLQFLFEYFSETQRNKGNFPGRFSGRQFSNSRSEMNVSTLELGDSALYLCASSQRTSGRRYEQYFGPGTRLTVT.